These 21 T cell receptor beta chains came from one sample sequenced in a study of blood T cell repertoires in COVID-19. Profiled with immunoSEQ multiplex PCR; TCRdb holds only in-frame clones, not every one. This table holds around 470,000 clones, about 90% found once. Sequencing was done on a sample of PBMCs or T cells enriched from blood (not recorded which). The source is a young man who had recovered from COVID-19.

This clone was seen a single time. The chain employs TRBV27 and TRBJ1-2; TRBD1 aligns across 7 bases. The CDR3 totals 15 residues. The germline CDR1 and CDR2 sequences are MNHEY and SMNVEV (reference sequence). The J segment lost 7 bases and the V segment lost 2 bases, leaving 10 bases of the junction unmatched. The CDR3: CASSLTGALLTGYTF. The DNA of the CDR3 is TGTGCCAGCAGTTTAACAGGGGCGCTTTTAACTGGCTACACCTTC.

J is TRBJ1-1 and V is TRBV7-9; tentative D call: TRBD1 (6 bases). Germline V gene data show CDR1 as SEHNR and CDR2 as FQNEAQ (reference sequence). V gave up 2 bases and J gave up 0 bases, with 16 bases separating them. The CDR3 sequence is 17 residues long. CDR3 nucleotide sequence: TGTGCCAGCAGCTTATCGTTCGACAGGAGAATGAACACTGAAGCTTTCTTT. Protein sequence: CASSLSFDRRMNTEAFF.

This chain links TRBV9 with TRBJ1-6, with TRBD1 matching 7 bases. The J segment lost 2 bases and the V segment lost 0 bases, leaving 2 bases of the junction unmatched. The CDR3 has 16 amino acids. From germline, CDR1 is SGDLS and CDR2 YYNGEE. CDR3 DNA: TGTGCCAGCAGCGTAGGTCAGGGGGCCTATAATTCACCCCTCCACTTT. Amino acids: CASSVGQGAYNSPLHF.

The V gene is TRBV27, the J gene TRBJ2-5, with 8 bases matching TRBD2. V was pared by 5 bases and J by 2 bases, with 19 bases of the junction left unmatched. CDR3 length: 19 amino acids. Germline V gene lookup returns CDR1 MNHEY and CDR2 SMNVEV (reference sequence). CDR3 sequence reads: CASSPRRASGLLGQETQYF. CDR3 in DNA: TGTGCCAGCAGTCCCCGTAGGGCTAGCGGGCTCCTTGGGCAAGAGACCCAGTACTTC.

The J gene is TRBJ2-7, the V gene TRBV18, with a weak D call TRBD2 (5 bases). The CDR3 extends over 17 amino acids. V was pared by 3 bases and J by 4 bases, with 22 bases between. Germline CDR1 KGHSH, CDR2 LQKENI. The CDR3 DNA sequence: TGTGCCAGCTCACCTTCCGCCCGCACAGCGAGAGGGTACGAGCAGTACTTC. Protein product: CASSPSARTARGYEQYF.

This chain connects TRBV19 to TRBJ1-5; 9 positions match TRBD1. From germline, CDR1 is LNHDA and CDR2 SQIVND (reference sequence). After removal of 7 bases from V and 1 base from J, the junction contained 11 bases not matched to a gene. This CDR3 spans 17 amino acids. CDR3 protein: CASTTTGGIWSNQPQHF. As DNA, the CDR3 is TGTGCCAGTACCACGACAGGGGGGATATGGAGCAATCAGCCCCAGCATTTT.

The rearrangement uses TRBV3-1 (or the pseudogene TRBV3-2) and TRBJ2-1, with 11 bases fitting TRBD2. This CDR3 comprises 18 residues. The V gene's germline CDR1 is LGHDT and CDR2 YNNKEL (reference sequence). Losses at the gene ends were 5 bases for V and 2 bases for J; bases not matched to a gene: 11. CDR3 in DNA: TGTGCCAGCAGCTCCCGGACTAGCGGGTCCCCCCCCTACAATGAGCAGTTCTTC. Its protein is CASSSRTSGSPPYNEQFF.

This clone occurred once. The rearrangement links TRBV3-1 (or the pseudogene TRBV3-2) to TRBJ1-1; 7 bases line up with TRBD1. V dropped 1 base and J dropped 6; count of bases not matched to a gene: 11. CDR3 length equals 16 residues. In germline, CDR1 is LGHDT, CDR2 YNNKEL (reference sequence). The CDR3 spells CASSQVGGAGSPEAFF. The CDR3 DNA reads TGTGCCAGCAGCCAAGTAGGGGGCGCGGGTTCCCCTGAAGCTTTCTTT.

This chain links TRBV2 with TRBJ2-5; D perhaps matches TRBD2 (6 bases). CDR3 length: 13 amino acids. Germline V gene data show CDR1 as SNHLY and CDR2 as FYNNEI. V gave up 5 bases and J gave up 4 bases, with 11 bases separating them. CDR3: CASSWTTGETQYF. CDR3 nucleotides: TGTGCCAGCAGTTGGACTACAGGAGAGACCCAGTACTTC.

The J gene is TRBJ1-1, the V gene TRBV19, with 7 bases identical to TRBD1. After removal of 5 bases from V and 6 bases from J, the junction contained 6 bases not matched to a gene. Germline CDR1 and CDR2: LNHDA and SQIVND (reference sequence). The length of the CDR3 is 13 residues. The CDR3 nucleotides read TGTGCCAGTAGTTCGGACAGGTGGGCTGAAGCTTTCTTT. This encodes CASSSDRWAEAFF.

The chain uses TRBV3-1 (or the pseudogene TRBV3-2) and TRBJ2-5; D is uncertain. Germline assignment: CDR1 LGHDT and CDR2 YNNKEL (reference sequence). The CDR3 consists of 14 residues. Trimming stripped 0 bases from V and 6 bases from J, with 11 bases between. The CDR3 loop reads CASSQDPLAQTQYF. In DNA, the CDR3 is TGTGCCAGCAGCCAAGATCCCTTGGCCCAGACCCAGTACTTC.

This chain's CDR3 is CASSQNSGSSYNEQFF. CDR3 in DNA: TGCGCCAGCAGCCAAAATAGCGGGTCCTCCTACAATGAGCAGTTCTTC. The chain joins TRBV4-1 to TRBJ2-1; 7 bases line up with TRBD2. V gave up 2 bases and J gave up 0 bases; unmatched junction bases: 4. The CDR3 has 16 residues. Germline CDR1 and CDR2: MGHRA and YSYEKL.

This chain connects TRBV7-9 to TRBJ1-3, with 8 bases identical to TRBD1. Germline-derived CDR1 and CDR2 are SEHNR and FQNEAQ (reference sequence). V dropped 6 bases and J dropped 4; count of bases not matched to a gene: 5. The CDR3 contains 14 residues. The CDR3 loop reads CASSSRQGGNTIYF. The CDR3 DNA reads TGTGCCAGCAGTTCGCGACAGGGGGGAAACACCATATATTTT.

This sequence joins TRBV9 and TRBJ2-2, with 11 bases identical to TRBD1. Germline trimming cut 4 bases from V and 8 bases from J; bases unmatched to any gene: 19. The CDR3 is 19 residues long. Germline V gene lookup returns CDR1 SGDLS and CDR2 YYNGEE. The CDR3 region has the DNA TGTGCCAGCAGCTCTGACATAAAATCCGGGACAGGGGGTAAAGGGGAGCTGTTTTTT. Translation: CASSSDIKSGTGGKGELFF. The full variable domain, with the rest looked up from reference TRBV9 and TRBJ2-2, is DSGVTQTPKHLITATGQRVTLRCSPRSGDLSVYWYQQSLDQGLQFLIQYYNGEERAKGNILERFSAQQFPDLHSELNLSSLELGDSALYFCASSSDIKSGTGGKGELFFGEGSRLTVL.

CDR3 residues: CASSRQGAPETQYF. The CDR3 DNA is TGTGCCAGCAGTCGGCAGGGGGCGCCAGAGACCCAGTACTTC. The chain joins TRBV28 to TRBJ2-5; 8 nucleotides match TRBD1. The CDR3 consists of 14 residues. V dropped 5 bases and J dropped 4; count of bases not matched to a gene: 6. Germline CDR1 MDHEN, CDR2 SYDVKM.

This chain joins TRBV5-5 and TRBJ1-5; no clear D. CDR1 and CDR2 from the germline V gene are SGHKS and YYEKEE (reference sequence). V shed 0 bases and J shed 6 bases, with 16 bases lying between them. CDR3 length: 16 amino acids. The CDR3 protein is CASSLVVLGLSQPQHF. CDR3 nucleotide sequence: TGTGCCAGCAGCTTGGTGGTCCTGGGCCTGAGTCAGCCCCAGCATTTT.

The J gene is TRBJ1-5, the V gene TRBV6-5; D is ambiguous. V was shortened by 6 bases and J by 3 bases, with 9 bases between the two germline ends. The CDR3 runs 13 residues. Germline V gene sequence: CDR1 MNHEY, CDR2 SVGAGI. CDR3 DNA sequence: TGTGCCAGCAGAGCAGGTTTCAATCAGCCCCAGCATTTT. Translation gives CASRAGFNQPQHF.

The V and J genes are TRBV19 and TRBJ1-2; no clear D gene. Per the germline V gene, CDR1 is LNHDA and CDR2 is SQIVND (reference sequence). The CDR3 is 13 amino acids. Trimming removed 5 bases at V and 3 bases at J, with 10 bases between. CDR3 nucleotide sequence: TGTGCCAGTAGTCAGGCCGAGTACTATGGCTACACCTTC. The encoded protein is CASSQAEYYGYTF.

The rearrangement uses TRBV27 and TRBJ2-7; possibly TRBD2 for D (5 bases). V lost 3 bases and J 6 bases, leaving 9 bases between the germline ends. Germline assignment: CDR1 MNHEY and CDR2 SMNVEV (reference sequence). The CDR3 covers 12 residues. CDR3: CASSFSSSEQYF. CDR3 DNA: TGTGCCAGCAGTTTTTCTAGCTCCGAGCAGTACTTC.

V gene TRBV5-1 combines with J gene TRBJ1-1, with D possibly being TRBD1 (6 bases). Deletions cut 0 bases from V and 5 bases from J, with 11 bases between. This CDR3 has 14 residues. The germline gives CDR1 SGHRS, CDR2 YFSETQ. DNA of the CDR3: TGCGCCAGCAGCTTGGGGGCAGGGGTGACTGAAGCTTTCTTT. Protein product: CASSLGAGVTEAFF.

The rearrangement links TRBV2 to TRBJ2-7, with D perhaps matching TRBD2 (5 bases). The germline V and J ends were trimmed by 1 base and 4 bases, with 8 bases remaining between them. Per germline, CDR1 SNHLY and CDR2 FYNNEI. This CDR3 has 13 residues. The chain's CDR3 is CASSEGTGYEQYF. CDR3 coding DNA: TGTGCCAGCAGTGAAGGAACGGGATACGAGCAGTACTTC. The complete variable domain, with remaining parts taken from reference TRBV2 and TRBJ2-7, reads EPEVTQTPSHQVTQMGQEVILRCVPISNHLYFYWYRQILGQKVEFLVSFYNNEISEKSEIFDDQFSVERPDGSNFTLKIRSTKLEDSAMYFCASSEGTGYEQYFGPGTRLTVT.